The 32 T cell receptor beta chains reported below all come from one sample, sequenced in a study of cytomegalovirus exposure and HLA in healthy donors. With 60 Vbeta and 13 Jbeta primers, the PCR was carried out. Method: immunoSEQ multiplex PCR; TCRdb's copy keeps in-frame clones and lacks some. This repertoire shows about 120,000 clones, around 74% found once; its top ten account for around 28%. The sequencing sample was made of PBMCs. These receptors were obtained from a man aged 55-75 years in good health and CMV-seropositive.

Remarks on this clone: One end of the junction does not line up with germline, which may come from a read error. The chain couples TRBV5-1 to TRBJ2-7; TRBD2 aligns across 12 bases. The CDR3 loop spans 18 amino acids. CDR1 SGHRS and CDR2 YFSETQ come from the germline V gene. The CDR3 spells CASSSTLWTSGDTYERYF. The CDR3 bases are TGCGCCAGCAGCTCCACCCTATGGACTAGCGGGGACACCTACGAGCGGTACTTC. The complete variable domain, with remaining parts taken from reference TRBV5-1 and TRBJ2-7, reads KAGVTQTPRYLIKTRGQQVTLSCSPISGHRSVSWYQQTPGQGLQFLFEYFSETQRNKGNFPGRFSGRQFSNSRSEMNVSTLELGDSALYLCASSSTLWTSGDTYERYFGPGTRLTVT.

The rearrangement links TRBV28 to TRBJ1-5, with 7 bases matching TRBD1. The CDR3 length is 14 residues. CDR1 is MDHEN and CDR2 is SYDVKM in the germline V gene. The V and J ends lost 5 bases and 7 bases, in that order; junction bases with no gene match: 8. The CDR3 sequence is CASSLYRGGQPQHF. CDR3 sequence (DNA): TGTGCCAGCAGTCTCTACAGGGGTGGACAGCCCCAGCATTTT.

The chain is built from TRBV9 and TRBJ2-1, with 8 bases that match TRBD1. J lost 4 bases, V lost 0 bases, and 3 bases had no gene match. The germline gives CDR1 SGDLS, CDR2 YYNGEE. CDR3 length: 15 amino acids. In DNA, the CDR3 is TGTGCCAGCAGCGTAGGGACAGGGACTTACAATGAGCAGTTCTTC. It specifies CASSVGTGTYNEQFF.

This clone was picked up a small number of times. Different DNA sequences within this sample yield the same CDR3. The chain has TRBV18 and TRBJ2-2; 7 positions agree with TRBD1. V lost 4 bases and J lost 2; bases outside the gene matches: 4. CDR1 and CDR2 from the germline V gene are KGHSH and LQKENI. The CDR3 is made up of 15 amino acids. The CDR3 nucleotides read TGTGCCAGCTCACTGGGACAGAAAAACACCGGGGAGCTGTTTTTT. Its translation: CASSLGQKNTGELFF.

V gene TRBV2 combines with J gene TRBJ2-5, with D possibly being TRBD2 (5 bases). Trimming cost V 3 bases and J 4 bases, with 12 bases left between them. The CDR3 totals 14 residues. Germline-derived CDR1 and CDR2 are SNHLY and FYNNEI. This chain's CDR3 is CASSDSASTETQYF. The CDR3 DNA reads as TGTGCCAGCAGTGATTCGGCTAGCACAGAGACCCAGTACTTC.

This chain links TRBV7-3 with TRBJ2-2; TRBD1 might be the D (5 bases). The CDR3 is 14 residues long. V was trimmed by 5 bases and J by 4 bases, leaving 11 bases between them. Germline V CDR1 and CDR2: SGHTA, FQGTGA. The chain's CDR3 is CASSRSRVTGELFF. The CDR3 DNA sequence: TGTGCCAGCAGCAGATCCAGGGTCACCGGGGAGCTGTTTTTT.

The chain has TRBV6-6 and TRBJ2-7, with TRBD1 matching 10 bases. The CDR3 has 14 amino acids. Germline values: CDR1 MNHNY, CDR2 SVGAGI (reference sequence). Trimming cost V 8 bases and J 4 bases; bases outside gene matches: 8. CDR3 protein: CASAMTGGVYEQYF. CDR3 coding DNA: TGTGCCAGCGCAATGACAGGGGGCGTTTACGAGCAGTACTTC.

The chain is built from TRBV6-4 and TRBJ1-1; D not certain. The V end lost 3 bases, the J end lost 8 bases, and 16 bases lay between the germline ends. CDR3 size: 14 residues. Germline V gene lookup returns CDR1 MRHNA and CDR2 SNTAGT. DNA for the CDR3: TGTGCCAGCAGTGAATCCCTATTTCGAAAGGAAGCTTTCTTT. Protein product: CASSESLFRKEAFF.

The chain employs TRBV28 and TRBJ2-1, with 14 bases that match TRBD2. CDR3 size: 16 residues. Germline values: CDR1 MDHEN, CDR2 SYDVKM. Unmatched junction bases numbered 4, after V lost 6 bases and J lost 3 bases. In nucleotides, the CDR3 is TGTGCCAGCAGGGGGACTAGCGGGAGCCACTACAATGAGCAGTTCTTC. This gives the protein CASRGTSGSHYNEQFF.

J is TRBJ2-2 and V is TRBV5-6; 10 positions match TRBD2. Germline values: CDR1 SGHDT, CDR2 YYEEEE. V shed 1 base, J shed 3 bases, and the junction held 3 bases outside the gene matches. CDR3 length: 16 amino acids. CDR3 protein: CASSLLLAGYTGELFF. CDR3 DNA sequence: TGTGCCAGCAGCTTGTTACTAGCGGGATACACCGGGGAGCTGTTTTTT. Combining the CDR3 with reference TRBV5-6 and TRBJ2-2 gives the whole variable domain DAGVTQSPTHLIKTRGQQVTLRCSPKSGHDTVSWYQQALGQGPQFIFQYYEEEERQRGNFPDRFSGHQFPNYSSELNVNALLLGDSALYLCASSLLLAGYTGELFFGEGSRLTVL.

The CDR3 protein is CASSKYRTGNEQYF. The DNA of the CDR3 is TGTGCCAGCAGCAAATACCGGACAGGGAACGAGCAGTACTTC. The chain uses TRBV5-5 and TRBJ2-7; 8 bases map to TRBD1. The length of the CDR3 is 14 residues. Germline-derived CDR1 and CDR2 are SGHKS and YYEKEE (reference sequence). After removal of 4 bases from V and 5 bases from J, the junction contained 8 bases not matched to a gene.

The chain combines TRBV2 with TRBJ1-1; D not certain. Germline loops: CDR1 SNHLY, CDR2 FYNNEI. The V end was cut by 8 bases, the J end by 0 bases, with 10 bases between. The CDR3 contains 13 residues. CDR3 sequence: CASGGEMNTEAFF. DNA of the CDR3: TGTGCCAGCGGAGGAGAGATGAACACTGAAGCTTTCTTT.

The chain is built from TRBV7-6 and TRBJ2-1; D is possibly TRBD1 (6 bases). Trimming took off 3 bases at V and 4 bases at J, with 16 bases between the two ends. Looked up from germline, CDR1 is SGHVS and CDR2 is FNYEAQ. This CDR3 spans 16 amino acids. The CDR3 protein is CASSFGQQGIYNEQFF. The CDR3 coding sequence is TGTGCCAGCAGCTTCGGCCAGCAGGGGATTTACAATGAGCAGTTCTTC. Full variable domain (outside the CDR3, taken from reference TRBV7-6 and TRBJ2-1): GAGVSQSPRYKVTKRGQDVALRCDPISGHVSLYWYRQALGQGPEFLTYFNYEAQQDKSGLPNDRFSAERPEGSISTLTIQRTEQRDSAMYRCASSFGQQGIYNEQFFGPGTRLTVL.

J is TRBJ1-2 and V is TRBV6-5; D remains ambiguous. Germline V gene sequence: CDR1 MNHEY, CDR2 SVGAGI. Trimming cost V 2 bases and J 4 bases, with 11 bases left between them. The CDR3 is 14 residues long. CDR3 bases: TGTGCCAGCAGTTACAATCTTTCCCCCTATGGCTACACCTTC. It translates to CASSYNLSPYGYTF.

This chain links TRBV6-5 with TRBJ2-7, with 7 bases identical to TRBD2. Per germline, CDR1 MNHEY and CDR2 SVGAGI. CDR3 length: 13 amino acids. V trimming: 6 bases; J trimming: 7 bases; junction bases outside the gene matches: 9. The CDR3 DNA reads TGTGCCAGCAGCCCTCGGGATAGCGGGGAGCAGTACTTC. The encoded protein is CASSPRDSGEQYF.

The V call is TRBV5-1, the J call TRBJ1-1, with D uncertain. Germline-derived CDR1 and CDR2 are SGHRS and YFSETQ. V was trimmed by 1 base and J by 6 bases, leaving 13 bases between them. The CDR3 totals 14 residues. CDR3 region: CASSLFKSGSEAFF. DNA of the CDR3: TGCGCCAGCAGCTTGTTTAAGAGCGGATCTGAAGCTTTCTTT. Drawing the rest from reference TRBV5-1 and TRBJ1-1, the complete variable domain is KAGVTQTPRYLIKTRGQQVTLSCSPISGHRSVSWYQQTPGQGLQFLFEYFSETQRNKGNFPGRFSGRQFSNSRSEMNVSTLELGDSALYLCASSLFKSGSEAFFGQGTRLTVV.

The gene calls are TRBV19 and TRBJ2-5, with 12 bases lining up with TRBD1. The CDR3 contains 14 residues. Looked up from germline, CDR1 is LNHDA and CDR2 is SQIVND (reference sequence). The V and J ends lost 3 bases and 5 bases, in that order; junction bases with no gene match: 1. CDR3 residues: CASSMGQGAETQYF. The CDR3 DNA follows: TGTGCCAGTAGTATGGGACAGGGGGCGGAGACCCAGTACTTC.

The V and J genes are TRBV30 and TRBJ1-2; TRBD1 agrees at 8 bases. V trimming: 6 bases; J trimming: 6 bases; junction bases outside the gene matches: 9. This CDR3 region has 13 residues. Germline V gene data show CDR1 as GTSNPN and CDR2 as SVGIG (reference sequence). The CDR3 protein is CACLNRGTNGYTF. The CDR3 nucleotides read TGTGCCTGCCTCAACAGGGGGACCAATGGCTACACCTTC.

The chain recombines TRBV29-1 with TRBJ1-2, with D possibly matching TRBD1 (5 bases). CDR1 is SQVTM, CDR2 ANQGSEA, per germline. The germline V and J ends were trimmed by 6 bases and 8 bases, with 10 bases remaining between them. The CDR3 contains 10 residues. In DNA, the CDR3 is TGCAGCGTGGGGACTATGGGCTACACCTTC. Its protein product is CSVGTMGYTF.

There are a few counts of this clone. This rearrangement joins TRBV29-1 to TRBJ1-1; D is uncertain. Germline V gene data show CDR1 as SQVTM and CDR2 as ANQGSEA. V was shortened by 6 bases and J by 9 bases, with 14 bases between the two germline ends. The CDR3 covers 11 residues. CDR3 region: CSVQAKSQAFF. The CDR3 nucleotides read TGCAGCGTCCAAGCGAAATCTCAAGCTTTCTTT.

CDR3 residues: CASSLAGTGGNQPQHF. CDR3 coding DNA: TGTGCCAGCAGCTTAGCCGGGACAGGGGGAAATCAGCCCCAGCATTTT. This rearrangement joins TRBV5-5 to TRBJ1-5, with 11 bases identical to TRBD1. This CDR3 contains 16 residues. Trimming took 2 bases from V and 4 from J; bases not matched to a gene: 5. Germline V gene sequence: CDR1 SGHKS, CDR2 YYEKEE (reference sequence).

The chain combines TRBV28 with TRBJ1-1; D not resolved. This CDR3 is 16 amino acids long. The V end lost 7 bases, the J end lost 4 bases, and 22 bases lay between the germline ends. The V gene's germline CDR1 is MDHEN and CDR2 SYDVKM. CDR3 nucleotides: TGTGCCAGCAAAATCCCGGGTTTGGCAAGCCCCACTGAAGCTTTCTTT. This gives the protein CASKIPGLASPTEAFF.

This chain joins TRBV6-1 and TRBJ1-5; 8 bases align to TRBD1. The CDR3 is 15 amino acids. Germline values: CDR1 MNHNS, CDR2 SASEGT. Trimming cost V 6 bases and J 3 bases; bases outside gene matches: 7. CDR3 sequence reads: CASRGTGTLNQPQHF. In DNA, the CDR3 is TGTGCCAGCAGGGGGACAGGAACCCTCAATCAGCCCCAGCATTTT.

The chain uses TRBV7-8 and TRBJ1-2; 7 positions agree with TRBD1. V dropped 1 base and J dropped 4; count of bases not matched to a gene: 9. The germline V gene has CDR1 SGHVS and CDR2 FQNEAQ. This CDR3 has 16 amino acids. The CDR3 protein is CASSLEGARGAYGYTF. The CDR3 bases are TGTGCCAGCAGCTTAGAGGGGGCGAGAGGCGCCTATGGCTACACCTTC.

This chain links TRBV28 with TRBJ1-1; 10 bases align to TRBD1. Germline-derived CDR1 and CDR2 are MDHEN and SYDVKM. V lost 6 bases to trimming and J lost 0 bases; unmatched junction nucleotides: 1. The CDR3 sequence is 14 residues long. The CDR3 nucleotides are TGTGCCAGCAGGGGACAGGGGTTGAACACTGAAGCTTTCTTT. Amino acids: CASRGQGLNTEAFF.

V usage is TRBV4-1 and J usage is TRBJ1-2, with 8 positions matching TRBD1. Germline V gives CDR1 MGHRA, CDR2 YSYEKL. The CDR3 is 15 amino acids. V was clipped by 4 bases and J by 2 bases; unmatched bases: 6. CDR3 protein: CASSRPGQGNYGYTF. DNA of the CDR3: TGCGCCAGCAGCCGCCCTGGACAGGGAAACTATGGCTACACCTTC.

This clone was observed once. The chain joins TRBV6-6 to TRBJ2-3; TRBD1 might be the D (6 bases). The CDR3 spans 14 residues. The germline gives CDR1 MNHNY, CDR2 SVGAGI (reference sequence). V gave up 2 bases and J gave up 4 bases, with 10 bases separating them. Here the CDR3 reads CASSYPAGADTQYF. The CDR3 nucleotides read TGTGCCAGCAGTTACCCAGCAGGGGCAGATACGCAGTATTTT.

This clone has a single count. One end of the junction is discordant with germline, which a read error may explain. The chain recombines TRBV25-1 with TRBJ1-6, with TRBD1 matching 7 bases. Germline CDR1 is MGHDK and CDR2 is SYGVNS. The CDR3 consists of 16 residues. Here the CDR3 reads CASSEPGQLYNSPLHF. CDR3 sequence (DNA): TGTGCCAGCAGTGAGCCGGGACAGCTCTATAATTCGCCCCTCCACTTT.

This clone was seen only once. The chain is built from TRBV2 and TRBJ1-3; D unresolved. Germline CDR1 is SNHLY and CDR2 is FYNNEI. This CDR3 has 14 residues. Between the trimmed V and J ends, which lost 4 bases and 2 bases, there was a span of 9 bases. The CDR3 protein is CASSGRGTGNTIYF. The CDR3 coding sequence is TGTGCCAGCAGTGGAAGAGGGACTGGAAACACCATATATTTT.

The CDR3 DNA sequence: TGTGCCAGCAGCTCGACTCGGACTAGCGGGAGACCCCACAATGAGCAGTTCTTC. It codes for CASSSTRTSGRPHNEQFF. This chain connects TRBV7-2 to TRBJ2-1; the match to TRBD2 covers 13 bases. This CDR3 is built from 18 residues. Germline-derived CDR1 and CDR2 are SGHTA and FQGNSA. V shed 4 bases, J shed 5 bases, and the junction held 11 bases outside the gene matches.

The V gene is TRBV7-2, the J gene TRBJ1-6; no clear D. CDR3 size: 14 residues. Trimming stripped 2 bases from V and 10 bases from J, with 12 bases between. Germline values: CDR1 SGHTA, CDR2 FQGNSA. As DNA, the CDR3 is TGTGCCAGCAGCTTATATGGGCAAGGCTCACCCCTCCACTTT. Translation gives CASSLYGQGSPLHF.

This clone has a single count. This chain uses TRBV2 with TRBJ2-7, with a weak D call TRBD1 (5 bases). CDR3 length equals 16 residues. Trimming stripped 5 bases from V and 2 bases from J, with 19 bases between. Germline CDR1 SNHLY, CDR2 FYNNEI. The CDR3 region has the DNA TGTGCCAGCAGTTCCCCACTCGACAGAGTCACCTACGAGCAGTACTTC. It codes for CASSSPLDRVTYEQYF.